This T cell receptor beta chain came from a study of control samples from healthy donors and cancer patients. V lost 1 base and J lost 7, with 9 bases in between. CDR3 length: 14 amino acids. In germline, CDR1 is SGDLS, CDR2 YYNGEE. Sequenced by immunoSEQ multiplex PCR; TCRdb stores in-frame clones only, minus some. The table lists some 150,000 clones, over 90% of them singletons. Sequenced sample: blood. The chain is built from TRBV9 and TRBJ1-6, with a weak D call TRBD1 (6 bases). The clonotype comes from a man aged 50 to 60 in good health. CDR3 in amino acids: CASSVTRGNSPLHF. CDR3 sequence (DNA): TGTGCCAGCAGCGTAACAAGGGGGAATTCACCCCTCCACTTT.